The T cell receptor beta chain under discussion was sequenced for a study of shared clonotypes between healthy human individuals. The method was immunoSEQ multiplex PCR; TCRdb's version includes in-frame clones alone and lacks a portion of them. The sample yields roughly 2.5 million clones, more than 90% seen once. The CDR3 extends over 15 amino acids. With 5 bases clipped from V and 2 bases from J, the junction kept 6 bases outside the gene matches. Germline V gives CDR1 SGHDN, CDR2 FVKESK. This TCR came from a man younger than 35 in good health. The V call is TRBV14, the J call TRBJ2-5; TRBD1 agrees at 9 bases. Sequencing used naive CD4+ T cells sorted from blood. Subset denoted: CD45RA+ positively selected. CDR3: CASSVDRGYQETQYF. The CDR3 DNA reads as TGTGCCAGCAGCGTTGACAGGGGGTATCAAGAGACCCAGTACTTC.